Following are 4 T cell receptor beta chains from one sample sequenced in a study of blood T cell repertoires in COVID-19. Assay: immunoSEQ multiplex PCR; the TCRdb copy retains only in-frame clones and omits some. The sample has about 390,000 clones, approximately 89% seen once; the top ten hold 2.3%. Sequencing was carried out using peripheral blood. The receptors were sampled from a woman in her sixties or seventies with COVID-19, enrolled during active disease.

The chain couples TRBV2 to TRBJ1-1; D is unresolved. CDR3 length: 13 residues. The germline gives CDR1 SNHLY, CDR2 FYNNEI. V was trimmed by 4 bases and J by 0 bases, leaving 6 bases between them. CDR3 DNA: TGTGCCAGCAGTGTAGATCTGAACACTGAAGCTTTCTTT. It translates to CASSVDLNTEAFF.

The chain recombines TRBV12-3 or TRBV12-4 with TRBJ2-1, with a weak D call TRBD2 (6 bases). V was pared by 4 bases and J by 13 bases, with 17 bases between. The CDR3 loop spans 13 amino acids. As DNA, the CDR3 is TGTGCCAGCAGTTCCATGAGCTCCGGGGGACAGTTCTTC. It yields the protein CASSSMSSGGQFF.

In this sample, this clone turned up once. The V call is TRBV5-5, the J call TRBJ2-7; TRBD2 might be the D (5 bases). Germline values: CDR1 SGHKS, CDR2 YYEKEE (reference sequence). This CDR3 contains 12 residues. The ends were cut back, 2 bases at V and 8 bases at J, with 11 bases in the middle. Written as DNA, the CDR3 is TGTGCCAGCAGCTTCGGGGATTTCCAGCAGTACTTC. Amino acids: CASSFGDFQQYF.

This clone was detected once. This rearrangement joins TRBV18 to TRBJ2-1; 9 bases match TRBD1. Per germline, CDR1 KGHSH and CDR2 LQKENI. CDR3 length: 15 residues. The junction had 9 bases not matched to a gene; V was cut back by 5 bases and J by 7 bases. The CDR3 sequence is CASSTPGTGFNEQFF. As DNA, the CDR3 is TGTGCCAGCTCAACTCCCGGGACAGGGTTTAATGAGCAGTTCTTC.